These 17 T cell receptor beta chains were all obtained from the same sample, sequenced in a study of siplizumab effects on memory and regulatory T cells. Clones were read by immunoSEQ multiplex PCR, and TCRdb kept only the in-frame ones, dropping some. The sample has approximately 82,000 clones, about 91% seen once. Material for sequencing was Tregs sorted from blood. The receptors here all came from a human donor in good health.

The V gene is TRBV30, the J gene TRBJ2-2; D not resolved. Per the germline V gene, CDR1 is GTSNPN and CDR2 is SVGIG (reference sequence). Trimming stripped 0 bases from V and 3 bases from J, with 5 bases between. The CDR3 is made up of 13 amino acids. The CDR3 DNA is TGTGCCTGGAGTGTAATGTACACCGGGGAGCTGTTTTTT. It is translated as CAWSVMYTGELFF.

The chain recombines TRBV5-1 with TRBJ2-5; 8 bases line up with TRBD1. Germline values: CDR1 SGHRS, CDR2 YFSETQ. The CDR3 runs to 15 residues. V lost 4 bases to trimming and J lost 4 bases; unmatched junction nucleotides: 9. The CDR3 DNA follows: TGCGCCAGCAGCGCGAACACCGGACAGGGAGAGACCCAGTACTTC. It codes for CASSANTGQGETQYF.

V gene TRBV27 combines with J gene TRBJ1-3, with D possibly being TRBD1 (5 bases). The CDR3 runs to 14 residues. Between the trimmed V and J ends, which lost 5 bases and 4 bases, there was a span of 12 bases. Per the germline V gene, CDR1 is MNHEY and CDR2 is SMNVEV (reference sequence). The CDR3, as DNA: TGTGCCAGCAGTCCGGGGACTTTCGGAAACACCATATATTTT. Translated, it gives CASSPGTFGNTIYF.

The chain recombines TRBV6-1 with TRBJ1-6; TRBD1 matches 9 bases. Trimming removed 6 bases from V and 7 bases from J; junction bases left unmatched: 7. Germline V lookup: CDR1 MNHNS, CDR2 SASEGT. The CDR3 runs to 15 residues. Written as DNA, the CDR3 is TGTGCCAGCAGGCCCAGGGGACAGGGAAATTCACCCCTCCACTTT. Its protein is CASRPRGQGNSPLHF.

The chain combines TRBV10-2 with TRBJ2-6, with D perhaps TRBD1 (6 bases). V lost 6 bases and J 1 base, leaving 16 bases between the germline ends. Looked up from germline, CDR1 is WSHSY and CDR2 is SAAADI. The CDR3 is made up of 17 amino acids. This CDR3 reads CASSFQGPASGANVLTF. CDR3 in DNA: TGCGCCAGCAGCTTTCAGGGGCCGGCATCTGGGGCCAACGTCCTGACTTTC.

Here the CDR3 DNA reads TGTGCCAGCACCGCCGTGTGGGGAGGCTACACCTTC. Translated, it gives CASTAVWGGYTF. The rearrangement uses TRBV6-5 and TRBJ1-2; D call uncertain. Looked up from germline, CDR1 is MNHEY and CDR2 is SVGAGI. V was pared by 7 bases and J by 8 bases, with 14 bases between. This CDR3 region has 12 residues.

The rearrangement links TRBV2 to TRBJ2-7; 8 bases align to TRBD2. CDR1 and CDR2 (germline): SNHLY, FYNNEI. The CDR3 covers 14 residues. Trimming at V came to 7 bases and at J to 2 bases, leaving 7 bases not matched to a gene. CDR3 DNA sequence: TGTGCCAGCAAAGATCGGGGGGGGCCCTACGAGCAGTACTTC. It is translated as CASKDRGGPYEQYF.

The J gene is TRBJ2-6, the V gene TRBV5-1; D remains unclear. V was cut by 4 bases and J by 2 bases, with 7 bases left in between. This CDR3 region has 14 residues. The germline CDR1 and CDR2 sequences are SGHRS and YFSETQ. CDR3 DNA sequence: TGCGCCAGCAGCCCACCCCCTGGGGCCAACGTCCTGACTTTC. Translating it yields CASSPPPGANVLTF.

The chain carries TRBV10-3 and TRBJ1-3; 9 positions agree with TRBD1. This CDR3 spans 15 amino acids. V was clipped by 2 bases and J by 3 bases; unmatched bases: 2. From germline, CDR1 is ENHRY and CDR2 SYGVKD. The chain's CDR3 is CAISENRGLGNTIYF. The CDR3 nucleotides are TGTGCCATCAGTGAGAACAGGGGGCTTGGAAACACCATATATTTT.

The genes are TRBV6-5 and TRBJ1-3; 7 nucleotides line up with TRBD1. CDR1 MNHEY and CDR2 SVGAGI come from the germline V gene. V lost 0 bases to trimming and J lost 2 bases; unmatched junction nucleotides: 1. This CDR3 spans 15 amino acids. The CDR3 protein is CASSYSGGTGNTIYF. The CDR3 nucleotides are TGTGCCAGCAGTTACTCAGGGGGCACTGGAAACACCATATATTTT.

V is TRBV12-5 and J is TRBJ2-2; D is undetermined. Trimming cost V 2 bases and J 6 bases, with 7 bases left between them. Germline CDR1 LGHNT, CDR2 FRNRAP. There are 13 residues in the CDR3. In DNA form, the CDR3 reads TGTGCTAGTGGTTTGCAGCACTCCGGGGAGCTGTTTTTT. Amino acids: CASGLQHSGELFF. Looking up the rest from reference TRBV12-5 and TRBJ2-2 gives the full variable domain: DARVTQTPRHKVTEMGQEVTMRCQPILGHNTVFWYRQTMMQGLELLAYFRNRAPLDDSGMPKDRFSAEMPDATLATLKIQPSEPRDSAVYFCASGLQHSGELFFGEGSRLTVL.

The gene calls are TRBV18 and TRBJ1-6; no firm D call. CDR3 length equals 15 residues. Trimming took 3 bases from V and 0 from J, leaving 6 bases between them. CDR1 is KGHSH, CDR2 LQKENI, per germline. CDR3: CASSPTSSYNSPLHF. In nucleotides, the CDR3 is TGTGCCAGCTCACCCACGAGCTCCTATAATTCACCCCTCCACTTT. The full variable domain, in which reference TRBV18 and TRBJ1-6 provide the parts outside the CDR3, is NAGVMQNPRHLVRRRGQEARLRCSPMKGHSHVYWYRQLPEEGLKFMVYLQKENIIDESGMPKERFSAEFPKEGPSILRIQQVVRGDSAAYFCASSPTSSYNSPLHFGNGTRLTVT.

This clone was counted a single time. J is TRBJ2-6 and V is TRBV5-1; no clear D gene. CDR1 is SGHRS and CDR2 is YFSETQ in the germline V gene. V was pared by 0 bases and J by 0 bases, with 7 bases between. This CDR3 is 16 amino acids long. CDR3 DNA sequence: TGCGCCAGCAGCTTGGGAGGCCTCTCTGGGGCCAACGTCCTGACTTTC. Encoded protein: CASSLGGLSGANVLTF.

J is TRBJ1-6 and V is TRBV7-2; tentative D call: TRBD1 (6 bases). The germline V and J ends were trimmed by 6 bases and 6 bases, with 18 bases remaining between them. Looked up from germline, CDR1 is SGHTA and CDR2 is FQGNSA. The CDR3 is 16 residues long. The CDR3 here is CASRLATGGVNSPLHF. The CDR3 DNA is TGTGCCAGCAGACTGGCGACAGGAGGGGTTAATTCACCCCTCCACTTT.

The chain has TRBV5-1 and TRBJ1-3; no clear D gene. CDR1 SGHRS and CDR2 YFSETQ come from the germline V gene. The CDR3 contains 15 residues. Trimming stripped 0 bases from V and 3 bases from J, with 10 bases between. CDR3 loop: CASSLEGLRGNTIYF. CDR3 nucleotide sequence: TGCGCCAGCAGCTTGGAGGGTCTCCGTGGAAACACCATATATTTT. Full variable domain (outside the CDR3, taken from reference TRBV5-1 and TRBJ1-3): KAGVTQTPRYLIKTRGQQVTLSCSPISGHRSVSWYQQTPGQGLQFLFEYFSETQRNKGNFPGRFSGRQFSNSRSEMNVSTLELGDSALYLCASSLEGLRGNTIYFGEGSWLTVV.

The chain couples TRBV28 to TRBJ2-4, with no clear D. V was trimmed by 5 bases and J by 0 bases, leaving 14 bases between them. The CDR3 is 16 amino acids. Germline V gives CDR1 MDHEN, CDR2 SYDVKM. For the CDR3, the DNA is TGTGCCAGCAGTCGACTTGAGTTCATAGCCAAAAACATTCAGTACTTC. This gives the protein CASSRLEFIAKNIQYF.

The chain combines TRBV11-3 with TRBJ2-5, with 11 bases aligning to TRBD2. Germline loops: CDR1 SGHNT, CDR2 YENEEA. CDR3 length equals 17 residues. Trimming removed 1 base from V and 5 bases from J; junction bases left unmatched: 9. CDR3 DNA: TGTGCCAGCAGCTTAGGACTAGCGGGGATAAGTGGGGAGACCCAGTACTTC. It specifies CASSLGLAGISGETQYF. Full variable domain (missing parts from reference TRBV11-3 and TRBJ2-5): EAGVVQSPRYKIIEKKQPVAFWCNPISGHNTLYWYLQNLGQGPELLIRYENEEAVDDSQLPKDRFSAERLKGVDSTLKIQPAELGDSAVYLCASSLGLAGISGETQYFGPGTRLLVL.